This paragraph covers one TCR beta chain sequence. The antigen remains unidentified. V lost 1 base to trimming and J lost 4 bases, with 16 bases between them. The CDR3 has 16 residues. The germline CDR1 and CDR2 sequences are SGHTA and FQGNSA. These data belong to a study of regulatory and conventional T cells in RAG deficiency. Study outcomes and limitations: Control T-cell subsets had markedly higher Shannon entropy and lower Simpson indices than RAG-deficient patients.

The protocol was immunoSEQ multiplex PCR, while the TCRdb copy is restricted to in-frame clones and leaves out a portion. The sample records just over 30,000 clones, around 96% being singletons. The sorted conventional CD4+ T cells were CD25-low and CD127-high, with genomic DNA sequenced. This same sample was also part of a study on regulatory T cells. That investigation notes: The primer mix had 52 TRBV and 13 TRBJ primers.

This TCR derives from a human donor in good health. The sequenced sample was CD25- CD4+ T cells sorted from blood. The chain combines TRBV7-2 with TRBJ1-2, with D perhaps matching TRBD1 (6 bases). The CDR3 coding sequence is TGTGCCAGCAGCTTAGAGGCGGGGGGCGACTTCTATGGCTACACCTTC. Protein product: CASSLEAGGDFYGYTF.